This T cell receptor (beta chain) was identified in a study of shared clonotypes between healthy human individuals. The overall study: The cohort had a couple of women and a few men, ages 18 to 49.

Data came from immunoSEQ multiplex PCR; TCRdb stores just in-frame clones and leaves some out. The table records under 2.5 million clones, 80% to 95% of them present only once. The germline gives CDR1 SGHRS, CDR2 YFSETQ. The CDR3 length is 14 residues. Trimming cost V 7 bases and J 2 bases; bases outside gene matches: 4. Input material: naive CD4+ T cells from PBMCs. As for subset: CD45RA+ positively selected. The V gene is TRBV5-1, the J gene TRBJ1-1; TRBD1 matches at 11 bases. This TCR derives from a man aged 18 to 30 in good health. Some clones in this sample may be carry-over from other donors' samples. The DNA of the CDR3 is TGCGCCAGCCTGGGACAGGGGGAAAACACTGAAGCTTTCTTT. Residues: CASLGQGENTEAFF.